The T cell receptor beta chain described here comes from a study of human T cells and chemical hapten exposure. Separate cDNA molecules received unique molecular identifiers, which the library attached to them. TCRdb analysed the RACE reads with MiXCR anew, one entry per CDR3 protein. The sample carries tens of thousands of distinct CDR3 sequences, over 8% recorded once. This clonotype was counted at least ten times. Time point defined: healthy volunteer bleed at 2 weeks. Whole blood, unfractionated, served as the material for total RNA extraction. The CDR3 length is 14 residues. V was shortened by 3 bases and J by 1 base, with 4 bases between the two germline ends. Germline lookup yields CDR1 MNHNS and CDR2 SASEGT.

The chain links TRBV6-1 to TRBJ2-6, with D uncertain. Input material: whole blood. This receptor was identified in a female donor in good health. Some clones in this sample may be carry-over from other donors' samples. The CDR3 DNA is TGTGCCAGCAGTGAGGTATCTGGGGCCAACGTCCTGACTTTC. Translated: CASSEVSGANVLTF.